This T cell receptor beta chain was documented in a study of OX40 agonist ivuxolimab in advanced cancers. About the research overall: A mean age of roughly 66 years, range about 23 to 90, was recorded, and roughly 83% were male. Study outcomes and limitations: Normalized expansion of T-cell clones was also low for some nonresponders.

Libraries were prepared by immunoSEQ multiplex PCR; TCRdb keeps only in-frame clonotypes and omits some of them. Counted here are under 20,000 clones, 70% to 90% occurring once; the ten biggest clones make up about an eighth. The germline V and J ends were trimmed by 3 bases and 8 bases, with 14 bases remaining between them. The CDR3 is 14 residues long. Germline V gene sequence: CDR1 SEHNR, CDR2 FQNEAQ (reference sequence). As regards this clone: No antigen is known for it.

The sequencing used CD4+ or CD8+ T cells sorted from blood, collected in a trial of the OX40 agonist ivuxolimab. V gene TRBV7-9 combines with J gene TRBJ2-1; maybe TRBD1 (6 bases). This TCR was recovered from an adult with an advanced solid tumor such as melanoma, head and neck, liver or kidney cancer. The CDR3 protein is CASSLEVPGDEQFF. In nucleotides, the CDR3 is TGTGCCAGCAGCTTGGAGGTCCCAGGGGATGAGCAGTTCTTC. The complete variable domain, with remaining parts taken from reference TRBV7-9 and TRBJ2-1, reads DTGVSQNPRHKITKRGQNVTFRCDPISEHNRLYWYRQTLGQGPEFLTYFQNEAQLEKSRLLSDRFSAERPKGSFSTLEIQRTEQGDSAMYLCASSLEVPGDEQFFGPGTRLTVL.